This T cell receptor beta chain comes out of a study of Graves' ophthalmopathy and Graves' hyperthyroidism (dated by TCRdb to 2017 to 2018). Study-wide context: Peripheral blood was collected before any treatment was given, at the time of initial diagnosis. The study used TCR beta repertoire signatures to distinguish Graves' ophthalmopathy from Graves' hyperthyroidism and to predict progression to ophthalmopathy. The independent validation cohort included 20 or so hyperthyroidism patients plus 17 patients who later progressed from hyperthyroidism to ophthalmopathy. In six or seven hyperthyroidism patients, the T-cell repertoires found in thyroid tissue were compared with those found in blood. Once sampling was done, hyperthyroidism patients were given methimazole at a starting dose of 30 mg daily, while ophthalmopathy patients were given high-dose intravenous methylprednisolone. In total, approximately 130 blood samples were TCR-sequenced: 43 ophthalmopathy, 75 hyperthyroidism and roughly 17 hyperthyroidism-to-ophthalmopathy patients. To explore V-J signatures that separate ophthalmopathy from hyperthyroidism, a discovery set of about a hundred patients was enrolled, consisting of 43 with ophthalmopathy and some 59 with stable hyperthyroidism.

TCR beta CDR3 regions were amplified from RNA transcripts for repertoire sequencing. A first-round RT-PCR used HTBI primers with the Qiagen OneStep RT-PCR kit, followed by a second-round multiplex PCR, size selection and purification. The libraries underwent paired-end sequencing with 100 bp reads on an Illumina HiSeq2000. From the authors' description of their analysis: SOAPnuke was used to process the reads, throwing out any read that had adapters, had uncalled bases, had a mean Phred below 15, or lacked an exact constant-primer or identifier match. COPE v1.2.5 was used to merge high-quality paired reads. Unique nucleotide sequences were defined as clonotypes and aligned to IMGT TRB V, D and J references using MiTCR v1.1. Only V-J combinations with frequency above 0.0001 were analysed, covering 99.2% of repertoires. A TCR clonal expansion and chaos score per V-J combination was defined as the ratio of F50 clonal expansion to chaos observed in the TCRdist matrix. Welch's t-statistics and random forest were used to narrow the features down to 13 V-J combinations, which were then fed into a naive Bayes classifier. The Morisita-Horn index was used to measure how similar the thyroid and blood repertoires were. Starting from the raw public reads, TCRdb applied fastp trimming at Q25, assembled clones with MiXCR and retained in-frame beta chains. Each CDR3 protein gets just one entry, which takes the most common genes and DNA from the rows behind it. These V and J calls rely on TCRdb rather than the paper's analysis. This sample gives almost 750,000 distinct CDR3 sequences in total; roughly 40% of them show up just once. Clones ranked in the top ten supply 44% of the sample.

The ophthalmopathy patients had moderately to severely active disease, with a Clinical Activity Score of 3 or higher, a NOSPECS grade of 4 or higher, and a disease duration of less than 3 months. Anyone with other autoimmune diseases, uncontrolled infections, pregnancy or lactation was excluded from the study. Clinical symptoms, serum thyroxine, TRAb, thyroid ultrasound and orbital computed tomography were used for diagnosis. PBMCs were isolated from more than 8 ml of fresh peripheral blood by Ficoll-Paque density gradient centrifugation. Total RNA was extracted with Trizol reagent and quality-checked on an Agilent 2100 Bioanalyzer. CDR1 and CDR2 were assigned from the germline V gene as SGDLS and YYNGEE. The CDR3 holds 15 amino acids from the cysteine to the phenylalanine. Only CDR3 DNA is held: 45 bases, read in frame from base 1. V and J lose 4 bases and 5 bases, and a span of 18 bases separates them.

With respect to this clonotype: Its target antigen remains unknown. No base-level quality is on record; no much larger clone is a single base apart.

Study-wide conclusions, independent of this receptor: In cross-validation, the 13-signature model distinguished ophthalmopathy from stable hyperthyroidism with around 90% sensitivity and over 81% specificity, while in the test set the corresponding values were roughly 80% and 75%. No statistical method was used to set the sample size in advance, and the investigators knew which group each participant was assigned to. Most expanded thyroid clonotypes with a frequency above 0.001 also appeared in blood, which suggests that blood repertoires may reflect the immune response in the thyroid. In validation, the model predicted ophthalmopathy progression with 70.59% sensitivity and 72% to 80% specificity; roughly eleven predicted patients were CT-confirmed with GO in a median of around 6 months.

This receptor was taken from an adult man with Graves' ophthalmopathy. The sample consisted of peripheral blood. The V and J genes are TRBV9 and TRBJ2-5, with the D gene not confidently named. The encoded CDR3 is CASSNSGLPGETQYF. DNA sequence: TGTGCCAGCAGCAACTCGGGCCTCCCTGGGGAGACCCAGTACTTC.